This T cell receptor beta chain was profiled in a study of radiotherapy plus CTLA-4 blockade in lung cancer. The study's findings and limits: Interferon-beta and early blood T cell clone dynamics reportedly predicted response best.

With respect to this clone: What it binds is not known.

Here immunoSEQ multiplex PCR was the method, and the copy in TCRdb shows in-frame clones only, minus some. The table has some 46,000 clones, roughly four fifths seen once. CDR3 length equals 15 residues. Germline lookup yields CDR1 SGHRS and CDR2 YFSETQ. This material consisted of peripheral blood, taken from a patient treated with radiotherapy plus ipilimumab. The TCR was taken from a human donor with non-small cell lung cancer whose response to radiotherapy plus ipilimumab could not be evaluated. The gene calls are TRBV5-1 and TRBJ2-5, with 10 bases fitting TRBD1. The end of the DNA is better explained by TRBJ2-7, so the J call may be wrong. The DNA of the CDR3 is TGCGCCAGCAGCTCGCAGACAGGGGGCCGTTTCGAGCAGTACTTC. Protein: CASSSQTGGRFEQYF.